Below, 32 T cell receptor beta chains from the same sample are listed, as sequenced in a study of T-cell reconstitution after alpha-beta-depleted transplantation in children. The authors prepared the TCRbeta library with unique molecular identifiers. TCRdb reanalysed the PCR reads using MiXCR and keeps one entry per CDR3 protein. Found here are about 230,000 distinct CDR3 sequences, 12% of them singletons; the top ten hold approximately 2.9%. The material sequenced was PBMCs from the stem cell graft donor, taken from the stem cell graft. The receptors shown here come from a human donor who donated a stem cell graft to a child with acute lymphoblastic leukemia.

This clonotype was found many times. The chain joins TRBV19 to TRBJ1-5, with D possibly matching TRBD1 (5 bases). Germline CDR1 and CDR2: LNHDA and SQIVND (reference sequence). With 5 bases removed from V and 5 bases from J, the gap between germline ends came to 16 bases. The CDR3 is 15 residues long. The CDR3 sequence is CASSPTGGKHQPQHF. For the CDR3, the DNA is TGTGCCAGTAGTCCAACGGGGGGTAAACATCAGCCCCAGCATTTT.

This clonotype was seen at least ten times. This CDR3 reads CASSYSTSGSYEQYF. The DNA of the CDR3 is TGTGCCAGCAGTTACTCGACTTCCGGGTCCTACGAGCAGTACTTC. The V gene is TRBV6-2 or TRBV6-3, the J gene TRBJ2-7; no clear D. CDR3 size: 15 residues. Per germline, CDR1 MNHEY and CDR2 SVGEGT. The germline V and J ends were trimmed by 0 bases and 1 base, with 10 bases remaining between them.

About this clonotype: A read error may explain this, as a much larger clone is one base away. The V gene is TRBV20-1, the J gene TRBJ1-5, with 7 bases matching TRBD1. Trimming at V came to 3 bases and at J to 6 bases, leaving 8 bases not matched to a gene. CDR3 length equals 14 residues. Germline V gene sequence: CDR1 DFQATT, CDR2 SNEGSKA (reference sequence). The CDR3 is CSARLTGWGQPQHF. The CDR3 coding sequence is TGCAGTGCTAGGCTGACAGGGTGGGGTCAGCCCCAGCATTTT.

This clonotype was seen ten or more times. The chain couples TRBV10-2 to TRBJ1-1, with D possibly TRBD1 on 5 matching bases. CDR3 length: 13 residues. Trimming pared 4 bases from V and 6 bases from J, leaving 12 bases between. Germline CDR1 and CDR2: WSHSY and SAAADI. The CDR3 bases are TGCGCCAGCAGTGTGGGACGAGACGCTGAAGCTTTCTTT. This gives the protein CASSVGRDAEAFF.

This clonotype was picked up many times. V and J are TRBV20-1 and TRBJ2-7; 8 bases line up with TRBD1. The V and J ends lost 2 bases and 2 bases, in that order; junction bases with no gene match: 8. The germline CDR1 and CDR2 sequences are DFQATT and SNEGSKA (reference sequence). There are 15 residues in the CDR3. The CDR3 is CSARSPDRAPYEQYF. The CDR3 nucleotides read TGCAGTGCTAGAAGCCCGGACAGGGCACCCTACGAGCAGTACTTC.

Concerning this clonotype: A much larger clone lies one base from this, so it may be a read error. CDR3 DNA sequence: TGTGCCGGCAGCTTACACGGACGGTTGGACACTGAAGCTTTCTTT. Amino acids: CAGSLHGRLDTEAFF. The chain recombines TRBV7-2 with TRBJ1-1; D call uncertain. The CDR3 totals 15 residues. Per germline, CDR1 SGHTA and CDR2 FQGNSA.

This clonotype was seen only a few times. The J gene is TRBJ2-5, the V gene TRBV5-1; D perhaps matches TRBD2 (5 bases). This CDR3 has 14 amino acids. The germline gives CDR1 SGHRS, CDR2 YFSETQ. V lost 5 bases, J lost 5 bases, and 16 bases lay in between. The CDR3 DNA reads as TGCGCCAGCAGTCTCGGGCAGAGGGTTGAGACCCAGTACTTC. Amino acids: CASSLGQRVETQYF.

This clonotype was detected ten times or more. The chain couples TRBV7-2 to TRBJ1-5, with D unclear. The V gene's germline CDR1 is SGHTA and CDR2 FQGNSA. V shed 4 bases and J shed 3 bases, with 7 bases lying between them. The CDR3 is 13 residues long. The CDR3 DNA reads TGTGCCAGCAGCTCACGGAACAATCAGCCCCAGCATTTT. Amino acid sequence: CASSSRNNQPQHF.

This clonotype was seen ten or more times. Here the CDR3 reads CATSRGLAGASFF. The CDR3 DNA sequence: TGTGCCACCAGCAGGGGACTAGCGGGAGCGTCGTTCTTC. The chain links TRBV15 to TRBJ2-1; 14 bases line up with TRBD2. The CDR3 loop spans 13 amino acids. CDR1 is LNHNV and CDR2 is YYDKDF in the germline V gene (reference sequence). The J segment lost 15 bases and the V segment lost 3 bases, leaving 4 bases of the junction unmatched.

The sample holds a few counts of this clonotype. A much larger clone lies a single base off, so this may be a read error. The rearrangement links TRBV28 to TRBJ2-6, with TRBD1 matching over 7 bases. Germline V gene lookup returns CDR1 MDHEN and CDR2 SYDVKM. This CDR3 has 17 amino acids. In nucleotides, the CDR3 is TGTGCCAGCAGTAGGGACAGCATTTTCTCTGGGGCCAACGGCCTGACTTTC. Translated: CASSRDSIFSGANGLTF.

This clonotype was observed many times. CDR3 bases: TGTGCCAGCACCCTCGGACAGGGCACCGGGGAGCTGTTTTTT. Translating gives CASTLGQGTGELFF. The chain combines TRBV28 with TRBJ2-2; 8 nucleotides line up with TRBD1. Germline V gene lookup returns CDR1 MDHEN and CDR2 SYDVKM. This CDR3 spans 14 amino acids. Germline trimming cut 7 bases from V and 4 bases from J; bases unmatched to any gene: 5.

Of note for this clonotype: This sequence may be a read error, since a much larger clone differs from it by one base. This chain connects TRBV12-3 or TRBV12-4 to TRBJ2-1; 9 positions match TRBD1. There are 15 residues in the CDR3. The DNA for the CDR3 is TGTGCCACCAGTCCCGGACAGGGGCTGAACAATGAGCAGTTCTTC. Protein sequence: CATSPGQGLNNEQFF.

This clonotype was seen ten or more times. The V gene is TRBV7-9, the J gene TRBJ2-7, with D tentatively TRBD2 (5 bases). The germline CDR1 and CDR2 sequences are SEHNR and FQNEAQ (reference sequence). The CDR3 totals 17 residues. Trimming took 6 bases from V and 1 from J, leaving 22 bases between them. The CDR3 DNA reads TGTGCCAGCAGTCTGGACGGGGTGACGGGTGGGTCCTACGAGCAGTACTTC. Translation: CASSLDGVTGGSYEQYF. The variable domain in full, completed from reference TRBV7-9 and TRBJ2-7, reads DTGVSQNPRHKITKRGQNVTFRCDPISEHNRLYWYRQTLGQGPEFLTYFQNEAQLEKSRLLSDRFSAERPKGSFSTLEIQRTEQGDSAMYLCASSLDGVTGGSYEQYFGPGTRLTVT.

This clonotype has ten or more counts. The chain recombines TRBV12-3 or TRBV12-4 with TRBJ1-1; D ambiguous. The V gene lost 5 bases and the J gene lost 6 bases, with 7 bases spanning the gap. This CDR3 has 11 residues. The CDR3 spells CASSPLPEAFF. In DNA, the CDR3 is TGTGCCAGCAGTCCCCTTCCTGAAGCTTTCTTT.

This clonotype was observed a few times. The genes are TRBV4-2 and TRBJ1-5; weak D call: TRBD1 (6 bases). This CDR3 contains 15 residues. Trimming left V 0 bases short and J 7 bases short, with 13 bases between. Germline V gene data show CDR1 as LGHNA and CDR2 as YNFKEQ. The CDR3 here is CASSQDIPGEQPQHF. CDR3 nucleotide sequence: TGTGCCAGCAGCCAAGATATCCCAGGGGAACAGCCCCAGCATTTT.

This chain uses TRBV7-9 with TRBJ2-1; 7 bases are shared with TRBD1. Losses at the gene ends were 6 bases for V and 4 bases for J; bases not matched to a gene: 6. CDR1 and CDR2 (germline): SEHNR, FQNEAQ (reference sequence). This CDR3 has 14 residues. The CDR3 DNA sequence: TGTGCCAGCAGTAGACCGGGACAGTACAATGAGCAGTTCTTC. This codes for CASSRPGQYNEQFF.

This clonotype was seen at least ten times. The rearrangement uses TRBV5-1 and TRBJ2-2; 9 positions agree with TRBD1. This CDR3 region has 16 residues. In germline, CDR1 is SGHRS, CDR2 YFSETQ. V shed 4 bases, J shed 3 bases, and the junction held 7 bases outside the gene matches. Written as DNA, the CDR3 is TGCGCCAGCAGCCCCTGGACAGGGGAATACACCGGGGAGCTGTTTTTT. Translated, it gives CASSPWTGEYTGELFF.

This clonotype was detected ten times or more. The rearrangement joins TRBV7-2 to TRBJ2-3; D uncertain. Trimming removed 3 bases from V and 3 bases from J, with 7 bases in between. The CDR3 extends over 13 amino acids. The germline V gene encodes CDR1 SGHTA and CDR2 FQGNSA. The DNA of the CDR3 is TGTGCCAGCAGCTTGAGTGCGACAGATACGCAGTATTTT. This sequence encodes CASSLSATDTQYF.

This clonotype appeared once. One base away lies a much larger clone, so this may be a sequencing read error. Since no conserved phenylalanine or tryptophan closes the CDR3, a read error is the likely cause. The V gene is TRBV6-1, the J gene TRBJ2-7; D is possibly TRBD1 or TRBD2 (6 bases each). V was pared by 6 bases and J by 4 bases, with 16 bases between. The CDR3 spans 14 residues. Germline CDR1 is MNHNS and CDR2 is SASEGT. The CDR3 region has the DNA TGTGCCAGCAGACTGGAGGGGGTTACTTACGAGCAGTACTAC. Translated: CASRLEGVTYEQYY.

This clonotype was counted ten times or more. The gene calls are TRBV19 and TRBJ1-5; D is uncertain. Germline V gives CDR1 LNHDA, CDR2 SQIVND (reference sequence). The germline V and J ends were trimmed by 0 bases and 0 bases, with 9 bases remaining between them. The CDR3 is 16 residues long. The CDR3 spells CASSIERGSSNQPQHF. DNA of the CDR3: TGTGCCAGTAGTATAGAACGAGGGAGTAGCAATCAGCCCCAGCATTTT. Drawing the rest from reference TRBV19 and TRBJ1-5, the complete variable domain is DGGITQSPKYLFRKEGQNVTLSCEQNLNHDAMYWYRQDPGQGLRLIYYSQIVNDFQKGDIAEGYSVSREKKESFPLTVTSAQKNPTAFYLCASSIERGSSNQPQHFGDGTRLSIL.

This clonotype was found many times. This chain joins TRBV12-3 or TRBV12-4 and TRBJ1-5; no clear D. CDR3 size: 14 residues. The ends were cut back, 7 bases at V and 0 bases at J, with 10 bases in the middle. The CDR3 protein is CASTRTYSNQPQHF. The CDR3, as DNA: TGTGCCAGCACCAGGACTTATAGCAATCAGCCCCAGCATTTT.

This clonotype was seen at least ten times. The CDR3 sequence: CASSRGLAETQYF. Written as DNA, the CDR3 is TGTGCCAGCAGCCGAGGACTAGCCGAGACCCAGTACTTC. The V call is TRBV28, the J call TRBJ2-5, with 8 bases identical to TRBD2. The CDR3 contains 13 residues. CDR1 and CDR2 (germline): MDHEN, SYDVKM. V shed 6 bases, J shed 5 bases, and the junction held 5 bases outside the gene matches.

There are a few counts of this clonotype. The chain joins TRBV6-2 or TRBV6-3 to TRBJ1-1; D is unresolved. Trimming stripped 6 bases from V and 8 bases from J, with 10 bases between. The V gene's germline CDR1 is MNHEY and CDR2 SVGEGT. CDR3 length: 11 amino acids. This CDR3 reads CASRHGHEAFF. CDR3 DNA: TGTGCCAGCAGACACGGTCACGAAGCTTTCTTT.

This clonotype was counted many times. This sequence joins TRBV5-1 and TRBJ2-1; tentatively, D is TRBD2 (6 bases). V was trimmed by 5 bases and J by 4 bases, leaving 10 bases between them. CDR3 length equals 13 residues. The germline V gene has CDR1 SGHRS and CDR2 YFSETQ. The CDR3 loop reads CASRDREYNEQFF. The CDR3 DNA reads TGCGCCAGCAGAGATCGGGAGTACAATGAGCAGTTCTTC.

Ten or more counts support this clonotype. The CDR3, as DNA: TGTGCCAGCAGTTACGGGACTCACACCGGGGAGCTGTTTTTT. Translated, it gives CASSYGTHTGELFF. The chain employs TRBV6-5 and TRBJ2-2; a weak D match, TRBD2 (6 bases). Trimming took off 2 bases at V and 3 bases at J, with 7 bases between the two ends. The CDR3 sequence is 14 residues long. Germline V gene lookup returns CDR1 MNHEY and CDR2 SVGAGI.

The CDR3 nucleotides are TGTGCCGGACGCCCCGGCACCTCGAACACCGGGGAGCTGTTTTTT. This translates into CAGRPGTSNTGELFF. The chain recombines TRBV24-1 with TRBJ2-2; no clear D. Trimming pared 12 bases from V and 0 bases from J, leaving 16 bases between. Germline V CDR1 and CDR2: KGHDR, SFDVKD. This CDR3 has 15 residues.

This clonotype was counted at least ten times. As DNA, the CDR3 is TGCGCCAGCAGCTTGGTTCGGACAGGGGACACTGAAGCTTTCTTT. This sequence encodes CASSLVRTGDTEAFF. The chain carries TRBV5-1 and TRBJ1-1, with TRBD1 identical over 9 bases. The V gene end was trimmed by 0 bases and the J gene end by 3 bases; junction bases not matched to a gene: 3. CDR3 length: 15 residues. Germline lookup yields CDR1 SGHRS and CDR2 YFSETQ.

This clonotype was seen repeatedly, ten times or more. The chain couples TRBV5-6 to TRBJ2-7; D perhaps matches TRBD2 (5 bases). This CDR3 is 16 amino acids long. V was pared by 0 bases and J by 0 bases, with 13 bases between. Germline V gene data show CDR1 as SGHDT and CDR2 as YYEEEE. The CDR3 sequence: CASSLDEATSSYEQYF. CDR3 nucleotide sequence: TGTGCCAGCAGCTTGGATGAGGCTACTAGCTCCTACGAGCAGTACTTC. The complete variable domain, with remaining parts taken from reference TRBV5-6 and TRBJ2-7, reads DAGVTQSPTHLIKTRGQQVTLRCSPKSGHDTVSWYQQALGQGPQFIFQYYEEEERQRGNFPDRFSGHQFPNYSSELNVNALLLGDSALYLCASSLDEATSSYEQYFGPGTRLTVT.

Ten or more counts support this clonotype. The rearrangement joins TRBV9 to TRBJ1-2; a weak D match, TRBD1 (6 bases). The germline V and J ends were trimmed by 7 bases and 6 bases, with 13 bases remaining between them. CDR1 SGDLS and CDR2 YYNGEE come from the germline V gene. The CDR3 totals 12 residues. The CDR3 protein is CASGRTVDGYTF. The CDR3 nucleotides read TGTGCCAGCGGGAGGACAGTGGATGGCTACACCTTC.

This clonotype was counted ten times or more. This chain uses TRBV20-1 with TRBJ2-5, with no clear D. The CDR3 runs to 12 residues. Germline V gene sequence: CDR1 DFQATT, CDR2 SNEGSKA (reference sequence). V was clipped by 0 bases and J by 4 bases, with 6 bases between them. The CDR3 bases are TGCAGTGCTAGAGAGTGGGCAGAGACCCAGTACTTC. As protein: CSAREWAETQYF.

This clonotype was seen repeatedly, ten times or more. The chain employs TRBV20-1 and TRBJ2-1, with 12 bases that match TRBD1. V lost 5 bases and J lost 7; bases outside the gene matches: 12. The germline V gene has CDR1 DFQATT and CDR2 SNEGSKA (reference sequence). This CDR3 is 16 amino acids long. This CDR3 reads CSAPSPGQGARNEQFF. The CDR3 DNA is TGCAGTGCTCCGAGCCCGGGACAGGGGGCGAGGAATGAGCAGTTCTTC.

The chain uses TRBV6-1 and TRBJ1-2; unclear D gene. CDR3 length: 15 residues. Germline V CDR1 and CDR2: MNHNS, SASEGT. The CDR3 DNA reads as TGTGTCGTGCGGGCAGGTTTTAGCGAGGGCTATGGCTACACCTTC. Its translation is CVVRAGFSEGYGYTF.